This T cell receptor beta chain was observed in a study of blood T cell repertoires in COVID-19. Across the study: Samples taken during acute and convalescent COVID-19 were collected in the United States, Italy and Spain. Nucleic acid was either cDNA or gDNA, and it came from T cells, B-cell-depleted T cells, or PBMCs.

In the authors' workflow: Reference gene primer amplification yielded estimated nucleated cell counts. The method was immunoSEQ multiplex PCR; TCRdb's version includes in-frame clones alone and lacks a portion of them. V, J and clone size derive from that table, while D and trimming were established from the DNA sequence. The sample lists about 50,000 clones, 89% occurring once. The germline gives CDR1 GTSNPN, CDR2 SVGIG (reference sequence). The V segment lost 0 bases and the J segment 0 bases; nucleotides outside the gene matches: 8. The CDR3 spans 16 residues. The J gene is TRBJ2-7, the V gene TRBV30; 7 positions match TRBD2. The TCR comes from a human donor in a cohort sampled during active COVID-19. Material for sequencing was peripheral blood. Here the CDR3 reads CAWSVSPLAVSYEQYF. CDR3 DNA: TGTGCCTGGAGTGTATCCCCCCTAGCGGTCTCCTACGAGCAGTACTTC.